These 20 T cell receptor beta chains originate from one sample sequenced in a study of blood T cell repertoires in COVID-19. Produced via immunoSEQ multiplex PCR; TCRdb's table is partial and in-frame only. The sample yields 40,000 to 60,000 clones, more than 70% seen once. Sequenced input: peripheral blood. The receptor source for this set is a man older than 75 with active COVID-19.

J is TRBJ2-5 and V is TRBV10-3; D is perhaps TRBD2 (6 bases). Trimming took off 3 bases at V and 5 bases at J, with 16 bases between the two ends. This CDR3 contains 15 residues. The germline gives CDR1 ENHRY, CDR2 SYGVKD. The DNA for the CDR3 is TGTGCCATCAGTGAACGGCGCCACGGAGGGGAGACCCAGTACTTC. Residues: CAISERRHGGETQYF.

The rearrangement uses TRBV28 and TRBJ2-6; D gene uncertain. This CDR3 has 16 amino acids. V lost 3 bases, J lost 0 bases, and 9 bases lay in between. Germline loops: CDR1 MDHEN, CDR2 SYDVKM. The CDR3 loop reads CASSFLQHSGANVLTF. For the CDR3, the DNA is TGTGCCAGCAGTTTTCTACAGCACTCTGGGGCCAACGTCCTGACTTTC.

The V call is TRBV15, the J call TRBJ1-4; 8 bases fit TRBD1. V trimming: 5 bases; J trimming: 5 bases; junction bases outside the gene matches: 10. Germline V gives CDR1 LNHNV, CDR2 YYDKDF (reference sequence). CDR3 length: 16 residues. The CDR3, as DNA: TGTGCCACCAGCGGATTTCTCCAGGGGGCGAATGAAAAACTGTTTTTT. It specifies CATSGFLQGANEKLFF.

The V call is TRBV15, the J call TRBJ1-5; unclear D gene. This CDR3 contains 13 residues. Germline loops: CDR1 LNHNV, CDR2 YYDKDF (reference sequence). Trimming pared 0 bases from V and 8 bases from J, leaving 8 bases between. The DNA of the CDR3 is TGTGCCACCAGCAGAGATATGAGGGAGCCCCAGCATTTT. Encoded protein: CATSRDMREPQHF.

The gene calls are TRBV7-2 and TRBJ1-4; D gene ambiguous. Germline V gives CDR1 SGHTA, CDR2 FQGNSA. CDR3 size: 16 residues. Trimming left V 1 base short and J 4 bases short, with 13 bases between. The CDR3 DNA reads TGTGCCAGCAGCTTAGGTCCGGGGATCATTAATGAAAAACTGTTTTTT. Protein: CASSLGPGIINEKLFF. The full variable domain, rest sourced from reference TRBV7-2 and TRBJ1-4, is GAGVSQSPSNKVTEKGKDVELRCDPISGHTALYWYRQSLGQGLEFLIYFQGNSAPDKSGLPSDRFSAERTGGSVSTLTIQRTQQEDSAVYLCASSLGPGIINEKLFFGSGTQLSVL.

The chain recombines TRBV27 with TRBJ1-2, with unresolved D. Germline V gene data show CDR1 as MNHEY and CDR2 as SMNVEV (reference sequence). The CDR3 length is 16 residues. Trimming cost V 3 bases and J 0 bases, with 14 bases left between them. The CDR3 loop reads CASSFTQDSSNYGYTF. DNA of the CDR3: TGTGCCAGCAGTTTTACCCAGGATTCATCTAACTATGGCTACACCTTC.

The chain is built from TRBV7-2 and TRBJ2-2; no clear D gene. CDR1 is SGHTA and CDR2 is FQGNSA in the germline V gene. The V gene lost 0 bases and the J gene lost 4 bases, with 6 bases spanning the gap. The CDR3 runs 14 residues. CDR3 region: CASSLAEATGELFF. The CDR3 DNA follows: TGTGCCAGCAGCTTAGCTGAGGCCACCGGGGAGCTGTTTTTT.

The chain joins TRBV7-9 to TRBJ2-2; D gene uncertain. V dropped 4 bases and J dropped 1 base, with 7 bases sitting between them. Germline V gives CDR1 SEHNR, CDR2 FQNEAQ (reference sequence). The CDR3 loop spans 14 amino acids. The CDR3 bases are TGTGCCAGCAGCTCCGGGTTGAACACCGGGGAGCTGTTTTTT. This encodes CASSSGLNTGELFF. Supplemented by reference TRBV7-9 and TRBJ2-2, the full variable domain reads DTGVSQNPRHKITKRGQNVTFRCDPISEHNRLYWYRQTLGQGPEFLTYFQNEAQLEKSRLLSDRFSAERPKGSFSTLEIQRTEQGDSAMYLCASSSGLNTGELFFGEGSRLTVL.

The chain joins TRBV19 to TRBJ1-3; D is ambiguous. Trimming cost V 0 bases and J 4 bases, with 7 bases left between them. The CDR3 loop spans 14 amino acids. CDR1 is LNHDA and CDR2 is SQIVND in the germline V gene (reference sequence). CDR3 in amino acids: CASSIEAEGNTIYF. The CDR3 region has the DNA TGTGCCAGTAGTATAGAGGCCGAAGGAAACACCATATATTTT.

The chain employs TRBV30 and TRBJ2-7; TRBD1 agrees at 8 bases. The germline V gene encodes CDR1 GTSNPN and CDR2 SVGIG (reference sequence). This CDR3 is built from 13 residues. J lost 3 bases, V lost 0 bases, and 1 base had no gene match. The CDR3 loop is CAWSVDRGYEQYF. In DNA form, the CDR3 reads TGTGCCTGGAGTGTAGACAGGGGCTACGAGCAGTACTTC.

The rearrangement links TRBV7-9 to TRBJ1-6; no clear D gene. Trimming took 5 bases from V and 8 from J, leaving 10 bases between them. The CDR3 runs 13 residues. Germline assignment: CDR1 SEHNR and CDR2 FQNEAQ (reference sequence). CDR3 bases: TGTGCCAGCAGCGTCCGAGCCGATTCACCCCTCCACTTT. Its translation is CASSVRADSPLHF.

The chain combines TRBV4-1 with TRBJ1-5, with D perhaps matching TRBD1 (6 bases). Between the trimmed V and J ends, which lost 1 base and 3 bases, there was a span of 16 bases. Germline V gene sequence: CDR1 MGHRA, CDR2 YSYEKL. The CDR3 covers 17 residues. The CDR3 spells CASSQGLLGQTNQPQHF. CDR3 DNA sequence: TGCGCCAGCAGCCAAGGGTTATTAGGACAGACCAATCAGCCCCAGCATTTT.

This chain links TRBV13 with TRBJ2-7; TRBD1 matches 10 bases. The CDR3 spans 14 residues. Looked up from germline, CDR1 is PRHDT and CDR2 is FYEKMQ (reference sequence). Unmatched junction bases numbered 3, after V lost 4 bases and J lost 3 bases. As DNA, the CDR3 is TGTGCCAGCAGCTCCCGGACAGGGGGCTACGAGCAGTACTTC. It specifies CASSSRTGGYEQYF.

This chain links TRBV5-1 with TRBJ2-1; 11 bases are shared with TRBD2. The length of the CDR3 is 16 residues. V lost 1 base, J lost 3 bases, and 3 bases stayed unmatched. CDR1 and CDR2 (germline): SGHRS, YFSETQ. CDR3 DNA: TGCGCCAGCAGCTTGTCCGGGACTAGCGGCTACAATGAGCAGTTCTTC. Translated, it gives CASSLSGTSGYNEQFF.

This clone was recorded a few times. This chain links TRBV5-1 with TRBJ1-1; D gene ambiguous. The CDR3 spans 15 residues. The germline V and J ends were trimmed by 0 bases and 3 bases, with 12 bases remaining between them. Germline-derived CDR1 and CDR2 are SGHRS and YFSETQ. CDR3 sequence: CASSLVSIGDTEAFF. The CDR3 nucleotides read TGCGCCAGCAGCTTGGTTTCGATAGGAGACACTGAAGCTTTCTTT.

This clone was counted between two and nine times. The chain is built from TRBV3-1 (or the pseudogene TRBV3-2) and TRBJ1-2, with a possible D match to TRBD1 (6 bases). Germline V gene data show CDR1 as LGHDT and CDR2 as YNNKEL (reference sequence). V was trimmed by 2 bases and J by 8 bases, leaving 9 bases between them. This CDR3 has 12 amino acids. The CDR3: CASSQRDRGYTF. In nucleotides, the CDR3 is TGTGCCAGCAGCCAAAGAGACAGGGGCTACACCTTC.

The chain couples TRBV11-3 to TRBJ2-7, with 9 bases identical to TRBD2. Germline loops: CDR1 SGHNT, CDR2 YENEEA. This CDR3 contains 13 residues. J lost 6 bases, V lost 3 bases, and 3 bases had no gene match. CDR3 amino acids: CASSLGLASEQYF. DNA for the CDR3: TGTGCCAGCAGCTTGGGACTAGCCTCCGAGCAGTACTTC.

The chain couples TRBV30 to TRBJ1-1; 7 bases fit TRBD1. This CDR3 region has 13 residues. Germline V gene lookup returns CDR1 GTSNPN and CDR2 SVGIG (reference sequence). J lost 5 bases, V lost 2 bases, and 5 bases had no gene match. The CDR3 sequence: CAWSRRGQTEAFF. The CDR3 DNA is TGTGCCTGGAGTAGAAGGGGGCAAACTGAAGCTTTCTTT.

The V gene is TRBV28, the J gene TRBJ2-3; TRBD1 matches at 11 bases. The CDR3 consists of 15 residues. The germline V gene encodes CDR1 MDHEN and CDR2 SYDVKM. Trimming cost V 2 bases and J 5 bases; bases outside gene matches: 3. CDR3 sequence: CASSLRGTGGDTQYF. The CDR3 DNA reads as TGTGCCAGCAGTTTACGAGGGACAGGGGGAGATACGCAGTATTTT.

The chain joins TRBV4-1 to TRBJ2-3; TRBD2 might be the D (7 bases). Germline CDR1 reads MGHRA; CDR2 reads YSYEKL. This CDR3 region has 14 residues. Trimming took off 4 bases at V and 5 bases at J, with 13 bases between the two ends. CDR3 DNA: TGCGCCAGCAGCCCTGGGGGGGGCGAAGATACGCAGTATTTT. It specifies CASSPGGGEDTQYF.